These 11 T cell receptor beta chains were all obtained from the same sample, sequenced in a study of blood T cell repertoires in COVID-19. Only in-frame clones appear in the TCRdb table, and some are missing; sequencing was by immunoSEQ multiplex PCR. The sample lists roughly 250,000 clones, over 80% occurring once. Sequenced input: PBMCs or T cells enriched from blood (not recorded which). These receptors originate from a woman in her thirties or forties who had been exposed to COVID-19.

The chain joins TRBV18 to TRBJ1-2; TRBD1 might be the D (5 bases). Trimming removed 3 bases at V and 5 bases at J, with 10 bases between. The CDR3 runs 13 residues. Germline V gene lookup returns CDR1 KGHSH and CDR2 LQKENI. Here the CDR3 DNA reads TGTGCCAGCTCACCGGAGACAGCTTATGGCTACACCTTC. Encoded protein: CASSPETAYGYTF.

This clone turned up a few times. This chain connects TRBV7-3 to TRBJ2-1; 10 bases are shared with TRBD2. The CDR3 is 14 residues long. Germline-derived CDR1 and CDR2 are SGHTA and FQGTGA. J lost 6 bases, V lost 5 bases, and 4 bases had no gene match. In nucleotides, the CDR3 is TGTGCCAGCAGCCCGCGACTAGCGGGCAATGAGCAGTTCTTC. This sequence encodes CASSPRLAGNEQFF.

The chain couples TRBV7-9 to TRBJ2-1; D might be TRBD2 (5 bases). V was trimmed by 1 base and J by 7 bases, leaving 14 bases between them. Germline V CDR1 and CDR2: SEHNR, FQNEAQ (reference sequence). The CDR3 is 15 residues long. The CDR3 protein is CASSLGRNTRNEQFF. The CDR3 DNA follows: TGTGCCAGCAGCTTAGGGCGGAACACTAGAAATGAGCAGTTCTTC.

J is TRBJ1-2 and V is TRBV30, with D unresolved. Germline assignment: CDR1 GTSNPN and CDR2 SVGIG (reference sequence). Trimming pared 3 bases from V and 5 bases from J, leaving 13 bases between. This CDR3 is 13 amino acids long. Here the CDR3 reads CAWSVGGSYGYTF. The CDR3 nucleotides read TGTGCCTGGAGCGTTGGCGGTTCTTATGGCTACACCTTC.

This clone was seen more than once but under ten times. The chain combines TRBV2 with TRBJ2-5; D gene uncertain. V lost 5 bases, J lost 3 bases, and 7 bases lay in between. Germline V CDR1 and CDR2: SNHLY, FYNNEI. CDR3 length: 12 amino acids. CDR3 DNA sequence: TGTGCCAGCAGTACTCTAGAAGAGACCCAGTACTTC. Amino acids: CASSTLEETQYF. Variable domain in full (rest from reference TRBV2 and TRBJ2-5): EPEVTQTPSHQVTQMGQEVILRCVPISNHLYFYWYRQILGQKVEFLVSFYNNEISEKSEIFDDQFSVERPDGSNFTLKIRSTKLEDSAMYFCASSTLEETQYFGPGTRLLVL.

The J gene is TRBJ2-5, the V gene TRBV7-9; 9 nucleotides line up with TRBD1. This CDR3 is built from 14 residues. The germline V gene encodes CDR1 SEHNR and CDR2 FQNEAQ (reference sequence). With V trimmed by 1 base and J by 3 bases, 0 bases remained unmatched. CDR3 sequence (DNA): TGTGCCAGCAGCTTAGGGACAGGGGAAGAGACCCAGTACTTC. This sequence encodes CASSLGTGEETQYF. The complete variable domain, with remaining parts taken from reference TRBV7-9 and TRBJ2-5, reads DTGVSQNPRHKITKRGQNVTFRCDPISEHNRLYWYRQTLGQGPEFLTYFQNEAQLEKSRLLSDRFSAERPKGSFSTLEIQRTEQGDSAMYLCASSLGTGEETQYFGPGTRLLVL.

The chain has TRBV11-3 and TRBJ2-1; D call uncertain. The V end lost 4 bases, the J end lost 6 bases, and 10 bases lay between the germline ends. CDR1 and CDR2 (germline): SGHNT, YENEEA. CDR3 length equals 13 residues. CDR3 amino acids: CASSSPRVNEQFF. The CDR3 DNA follows: TGTGCCAGCAGCTCCCCCCGGGTCAATGAGCAGTTCTTC.

The V call is TRBV28, the J call TRBJ1-3; possible D gene TRBD1, 6 bases. The germline V gene encodes CDR1 MDHEN and CDR2 SYDVKM. The CDR3 length is 17 residues. Trimming took 1 base from V and 0 from J, leaving 13 bases between them. Here the CDR3 reads CASSLSQGPFSGNTIYF. In DNA, the CDR3 is TGTGCCAGCAGTTTATCACAGGGACCCTTCTCTGGAAACACCATATATTTT. Complete variable domain (other parts from reference TRBV28 and TRBJ1-3): DVKVTQSSRYLVKRTGEKVFLECVQDMDHENMFWYRQDPGLGLRLIYFSYDVKMKEKGDIPEGYSVSREKKERFSLILESASTNQTSMYLCASSLSQGPFSGNTIYFGEGSWLTVV.

This clone was detected once. V gene TRBV19 combines with J gene TRBJ1-5; D might be TRBD1 (5 bases). The V end was cut by 10 bases, the J end by 0 bases, with 13 bases between. The CDR3 runs 14 residues. CDR1 LNHDA and CDR2 SQIVND come from the germline V gene (reference sequence). CDR3 DNA: TGTGCCACCCAGGAGGGGTTTAGCAATCAGCCCCAGCATTTT. The encoded protein is CATQEGFSNQPQHF.

This chain links TRBV28 with TRBJ1-5; D is perhaps TRBD1 (5 bases). CDR3 length: 14 residues. V dropped 1 base and J dropped 4 bases, with 8 bases sitting between them. Germline CDR1 is MDHEN and CDR2 is SYDVKM. This CDR3 reads CASSLSAGNQPQHF. The DNA for the CDR3 is TGTGCCAGCAGTTTATCGGCAGGGAATCAGCCCCAGCATTTT.

This clone occurred once. The gene calls are TRBV4-3 and TRBJ1-4; TRBD1 matches at 7 bases. Germline CDR1 reads LGHNA; CDR2 reads YSLEER. J lost 3 bases, V lost 3 bases, and 4 bases had no gene match. The CDR3 is 15 residues long. The CDR3 nucleotides read TGCGCCAGCAGCCAGGGGACAGCCGCTAATGAAAAACTGTTTTTT. It encodes CASSQGTAANEKLFF.